Detailed here is one T cell receptor beta chain. The antigen remains undetermined. One end of the junction fails to match germline, which may point to a read error. This sample is drawn from a study of beta chain features in type 1 diabetes. This CDR3 has 14 residues. Germline V gene lookup returns CDR1 MRHNA and CDR2 SNTAGT. Expressed TCRB transcripts were sequenced because the entire RNA isolate underwent reverse transcription. TCRdb's copy holds only in-frame clones and misses some; the assay was immunoSEQ multiplex PCR. The table lists 65,000 to 85,000 clones, roughly half of them singletons. Study conclusions and caveats: TCRB CDR3s were moderately but significantly shorter in Type 1 diabetes patients in all four CD4+ subsets.

Source material: central memory CD4+ T cells from blood. J is TRBJ2-1 and V is TRBV6-4, with D possibly TRBD2 on 6 matching bases. The receptor's source is a man younger than 45 with type 1 diabetes. In nucleotides, the CDR3 is TGTGCCAGCAGTGACCTGCACGGGGGTAATGAACAGTTCTTC. Translation: CASSDLHGGNEQFF.